This entry lists 23 T cell receptor beta chains sequenced from one sample in a study of response to subunit inactivated influenza vaccine. Each CDR3 protein gets one entry after TCRdb re-called the RT-PCR reads with MiXCR. This table has 150,000 to 200,000 distinct CDR3 sequences, around 10% appearing once. The sequencing used CD8+ T cells sorted from PBMCs, collected around 25 months after vaccination. These receptors were taken from a man between 50 and 70 years old who received an inactivated influenza vaccine.

This clonotype was seen at least ten times. V usage is TRBV29-1 and J usage is TRBJ2-2; D is perhaps TRBD2 (6 bases). Germline-derived CDR1 and CDR2 are SQVTM and ANQGSEA. This CDR3 contains 12 residues. Trimming cost V 7 bases and J 4 bases, with 10 bases left between them. The CDR3 region is CSGWTTTGELFF. In DNA form, the CDR3 reads TGCAGCGGATGGACTACCACCGGGGAGCTGTTTTTT.

The V and J genes are TRBV28 and TRBJ2-3; TRBD2 matches at 10 bases. The CDR3 totals 16 residues. CDR1 is MDHEN and CDR2 is SYDVKM in the germline V gene. V shed 2 bases and J 2 bases; nucleotides not matched to a gene: 4. The CDR3 DNA sequence: TGTGCCAGCAGTTTACCTAGCGGGGGACCCACAGATACGCAGTATTTT. It codes for CASSLPSGGPTDTQYF. Full variable domain (missing parts from reference TRBV28 and TRBJ2-3): DVKVTQSSRYLVKRTGEKVFLECVQDMDHENMFWYRQDPGLGLRLIYFSYDVKMKEKGDIPEGYSVSREKKERFSLILESASTNQTSMYLCASSLPSGGPTDTQYFGPGTRLTVL.

The table lists this clonotype with a few counts. This chain links TRBV10-2 with TRBJ2-7, with D hard to call. There are 12 residues in the CDR3. Per germline, CDR1 WSHSY and CDR2 SAAADI. Deletions cut 4 bases from V and 2 bases from J, with 6 bases between. The CDR3 coding sequence is TGCGCCAGCAGTGTCGCTCCCTACGAGCAGTACTTC. Translation gives CASSVAPYEQYF.

This clonotype has just a few counts. CDR3 loop: CASSSRGYEQFF. CDR3 bases: TGTGCCAGCAGCTCTCGTGGATATGAGCAGTTCTTC. The genes are TRBV11-3 and TRBJ2-1; D gene ambiguous. Germline CDR1 and CDR2: SGHNT and YENEEA. V was cut by 4 bases and J by 8 bases, with 9 bases left in between. This CDR3 spans 12 amino acids.

This clonotype was recorded many times. The genes are TRBV5-5 and TRBJ1-5, with D uncertain. The V end lost 0 bases, the J end lost 3 bases, and 7 bases lay between the germline ends. This CDR3 spans 14 amino acids. The germline gives CDR1 SGHKS, CDR2 YYEKEE (reference sequence). CDR3 sequence reads: CASSLGLYNQPQHF. For the CDR3, the DNA is TGTGCCAGCAGCTTGGGACTTTACAATCAGCCCCAGCATTTT.

The sample holds many counts of this clonotype. DNA for the CDR3: TGTGCCAGTAGTGTGGGGAACACTGAAGCTTTCTTT. Translating it yields CASSVGNTEAFF. The chain recombines TRBV19 with TRBJ1-1; no clear D. This CDR3 is built from 12 residues. Germline CDR1 and CDR2: LNHDA and SQIVND (reference sequence). V lost 5 bases and J 1 base, leaving 5 bases between the germline ends.

The rearrangement joins TRBV7-6 to TRBJ2-1, with 13 bases aligning to TRBD2. The J segment lost 5 bases and the V segment lost 7 bases, leaving 5 bases of the junction unmatched. From germline, CDR1 is SGHVS and CDR2 FNYEAQ. CDR3 length equals 15 residues. In nucleotides, the CDR3 is TGTGCCAGCACCATACTAGCGGGAGGGAACAATGAGCAGTTCTTC. This gives the protein CASTILAGGNNEQFF. The entire variable domain, with the rest obtained from reference TRBV7-6 and TRBJ2-1, is as follows: GAGVSQSPRYKVTKRGQDVALRCDPISGHVSLYWYRQALGQGPEFLTYFNYEAQQDKSGLPNDRFSAERPEGSISTLTIQRTEQRDSAMYRCASTILAGGNNEQFFGPGTRLTVL.

This sequence joins TRBV6-5 and TRBJ2-7; D possibly corresponds to TRBD1 (6 bases). Germline-derived CDR1 and CDR2 are MNHEY and SVGAGI. The length of the CDR3 is 15 residues. V lost 4 bases, J lost 5 bases, and 18 bases lay in between. The CDR3 loop is CASSSMDSRIDEQYF. The DNA for the CDR3 is TGTGCCAGCAGTTCCATGGACAGTCGGATTGACGAGCAGTACTTC.

This clonotype was counted many times. The chain has TRBV3-1 and TRBJ2-5; possible D gene TRBD1, 5 bases. This CDR3 comprises 13 residues. The V end was cut by 7 bases, the J end by 6 bases, with 15 bases between. Germline CDR1 LGHDT, CDR2 YNNKEL (reference sequence). Here the CDR3 reads CASTDRSWKTQYF. DNA of the CDR3: TGTGCCAGCACCGACAGATCATGGAAGACCCAGTACTTC.

This clonotype was seen many times. V is TRBV5-5 and J is TRBJ2-5; TRBD2 matches at 9 bases. This CDR3 comprises 15 residues. CDR1 SGHKS and CDR2 YYEKEE come from the germline V gene (reference sequence). V gave up 4 bases and J gave up 5 bases; unmatched junction bases: 9. The CDR3 here is CASSAGTSYRETQYF. As DNA, the CDR3 is TGTGCCAGCAGCGCAGGGACTAGCTATCGGGAGACCCAGTACTTC.

This clonotype was detected only a few times. V is TRBV5-1 and J is TRBJ2-3, with 7 bases fitting TRBD1. Looked up from germline, CDR1 is SGHRS and CDR2 is YFSETQ. The length of the CDR3 is 16 residues. Trimming cost V 2 bases and J 4 bases; bases outside gene matches: 10. The DNA for the CDR3 is TGCGCCAGCAGCTTCCGCTACAGGGGTATGGCAGATACGCAGTATTTT. Its protein is CASSFRYRGMADTQYF. The full variable domain, its missing parts supplied by reference TRBV5-1 and TRBJ2-3, is KAGVTQTPRYLIKTRGQQVTLSCSPISGHRSVSWYQQTPGQGLQFLFEYFSETQRNKGNFPGRFSGRQFSNSRSEMNVSTLELGDSALYLCASSFRYRGMADTQYFGPGTRLTVL.

In its sample, this clonotype was seen many times. The CDR3 bases are TGTGCCTGGAGTGTAGAAGGGTACGAGCAGTACTTC. It codes for CAWSVEGYEQYF. The chain is built from TRBV30 and TRBJ2-7; D unresolved. In germline, CDR1 is GTSNPN, CDR2 SVGIG (reference sequence). V lost 0 bases to trimming and J lost 4 bases, with 7 bases between them. This CDR3 has 12 residues.

This clonotype turned up a few times. The J gene is TRBJ2-7, the V gene TRBV9; the match to TRBD2 covers 14 bases. Germline CDR1 and CDR2: SGDLS and YYNGEE. V lost 0 bases and J lost 3; bases outside the gene matches: 2. The length of the CDR3 is 16 residues. The CDR3: CASSVGTSGRNYEQYF. The CDR3 DNA reads as TGTGCCAGCAGCGTAGGGACTAGCGGGAGGAACTACGAGCAGTACTTC.

This clonotype has a count of ten or more. The chain is built from TRBV4-3 and TRBJ2-3, with 7 bases identical to TRBD2. The CDR3 totals 15 residues. Germline V gene lookup returns CDR1 LGHNA and CDR2 YSLEER. The V and J ends lost 0 bases and 2 bases, in that order; junction bases with no gene match: 2. The CDR3 nucleotides read TGCGCCAGCAGCCAAGAGGGGAGGGCCACAGATACGCAGTATTTT. This codes for CASSQEGRATDTQYF.

The sample holds a few counts of this clonotype. The chain uses TRBV28 and TRBJ2-7; 9 bases agree with TRBD2. This CDR3 has 14 amino acids. With V trimmed by 5 bases and J by 2 bases, 4 bases remained unmatched. Germline CDR1 and CDR2: MDHEN and SYDVKM. The CDR3 DNA follows: TGTGCCAGCAGTCAGGGACTAGCCCCCTACGAGCAGTACTTC. Its translation: CASSQGLAPYEQYF.

This clonotype was recorded at least ten times. This chain joins TRBV10-3 and TRBJ1-3, with TRBD1 identical over 10 bases. V lost 6 bases to trimming and J lost 4 bases; unmatched junction nucleotides: 12. The CDR3 is 17 amino acids. Germline values: CDR1 ENHRY, CDR2 SYGVKD. The CDR3 reads CAISPIAGQGRGNTIYF. The DNA for the CDR3 is TGTGCCATCAGCCCCATCGCGGGACAGGGGAGGGGAAACACCATATATTTT.

The chain couples TRBV6-5 to TRBJ1-5; the D is unclear. The CDR3 runs 19 residues. CDR1 is MNHEY, CDR2 SVGAGI, per germline. Trimming took 0 bases from V and 0 from J, leaving 18 bases between them. The CDR3, as DNA: TGTGCCAGCAGTTACTCCCCTGGGTACGAAGTCCCTAGCAATCAGCCCCAGCATTTT. Amino acids: CASSYSPGYEVPSNQPQHF.

The V and J genes are TRBV5-1 and TRBJ2-7; the match to TRBD1 covers 8 bases. With V trimmed by 4 bases and J by 3 bases, 6 bases remained unmatched. CDR1 and CDR2 (germline): SGHRS, YFSETQ. The CDR3 spans 14 residues. The CDR3 loop is CASSPKQGDYEQYF. The CDR3 nucleotides are TGCGCCAGCAGCCCTAAACAGGGGGACTACGAGCAGTACTTC.

This clonotype was seen a few times. The chain uses TRBV27 and TRBJ2-7, with D perhaps matching TRBD2 (5 bases). Trimming removed 2 bases from V and 3 bases from J, with 11 bases in between. Germline assignment: CDR1 MNHEY and CDR2 SMNVEV (reference sequence). CDR3 length: 14 amino acids. The CDR3 loop is CASSLEAGYYEQYF. The CDR3 nucleotides are TGTGCCAGCAGTTTAGAGGCGGGTTACTACGAGCAGTACTTC.

This chain joins TRBV10-2 and TRBJ2-2, with 8 nucleotides matching TRBD2. The CDR3 spans 14 residues. J gave up 3 bases and V 7 bases, and 4 bases lay outside the gene matches. Looked up from germline, CDR1 is WSHSY and CDR2 is SAAADI. DNA of the CDR3: TGCGCCAGCACGGGGGGGGCCTACACCGGGGAGCTGTTTTTT. Its translation: CASTGGAYTGELFF.

V is TRBV6-2 or TRBV6-3 and J is TRBJ2-7; D is unresolved. The germline gives CDR1 MNHEY, CDR2 SVGEGT. Trimming stripped 6 bases from V and 3 bases from J, with 15 bases between. The CDR3 spans 14 residues. The CDR3 loop reads CASSRTGSYYEQYF. Written as DNA, the CDR3 is TGTGCCAGCAGCAGGACCGGGTCGTACTACGAGCAGTACTTC.

This clonotype was counted a few times. The chain couples TRBV6-1 to TRBJ2-3; TRBD2 matches at 9 bases. The CDR3 consists of 16 residues. CDR1 and CDR2 from the germline V gene are MNHNS and SASEGT. V trimming: 7 bases; J trimming: 1 base; junction bases outside the gene matches: 9. CDR3 protein: CASTMDLAGGTDTQYF. In nucleotides, the CDR3 is TGTGCCAGCACTATGGATTTAGCGGGGGGCACAGATACGCAGTATTTT.

The gene calls are TRBV18 and TRBJ2-6; 9 bases align to TRBD1. CDR1 and CDR2 from the germline V gene are KGHSH and LQKENI. The CDR3 contains 18 residues. The ends lost 3 bases at V and 0 bases at J; junction bases unmatched: 6. The CDR3 region has the DNA TGTGCCAGCTCACCTTTCTCGACAGGGGGCTCTGGGGCCAACGTCCTGACTTTC. Protein product: CASSPFSTGGSGANVLTF.